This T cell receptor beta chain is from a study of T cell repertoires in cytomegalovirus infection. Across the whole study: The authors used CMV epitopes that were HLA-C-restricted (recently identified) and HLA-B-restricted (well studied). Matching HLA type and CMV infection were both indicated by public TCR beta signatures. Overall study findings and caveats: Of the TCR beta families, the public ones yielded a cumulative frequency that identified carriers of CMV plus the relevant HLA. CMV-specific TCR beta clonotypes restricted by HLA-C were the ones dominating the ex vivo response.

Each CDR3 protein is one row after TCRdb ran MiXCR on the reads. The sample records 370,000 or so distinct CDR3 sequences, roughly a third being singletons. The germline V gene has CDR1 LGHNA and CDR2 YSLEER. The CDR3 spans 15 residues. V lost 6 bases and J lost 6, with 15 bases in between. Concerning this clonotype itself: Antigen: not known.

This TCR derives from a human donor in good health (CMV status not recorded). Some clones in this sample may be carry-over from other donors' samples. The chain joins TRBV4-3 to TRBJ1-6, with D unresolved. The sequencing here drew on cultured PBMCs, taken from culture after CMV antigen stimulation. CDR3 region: CASSSSPVFNSPLHF. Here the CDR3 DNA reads TGCGCCAGCAGTTCAAGTCCGGTTTTTAATTCACCCCTCCACTTT.